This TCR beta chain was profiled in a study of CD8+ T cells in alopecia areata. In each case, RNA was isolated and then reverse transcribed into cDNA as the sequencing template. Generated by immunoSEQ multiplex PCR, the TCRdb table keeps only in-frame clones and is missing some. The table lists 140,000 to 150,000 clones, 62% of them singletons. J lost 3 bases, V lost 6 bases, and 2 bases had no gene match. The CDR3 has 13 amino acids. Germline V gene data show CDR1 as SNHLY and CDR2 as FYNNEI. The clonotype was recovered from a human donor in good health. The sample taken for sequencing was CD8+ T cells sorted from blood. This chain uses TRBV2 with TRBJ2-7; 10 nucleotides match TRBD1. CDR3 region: CASRGQGDYEQYF. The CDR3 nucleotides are TGTGCCAGCAGAGGACAGGGGGACTACGAGCAGTACTTC.